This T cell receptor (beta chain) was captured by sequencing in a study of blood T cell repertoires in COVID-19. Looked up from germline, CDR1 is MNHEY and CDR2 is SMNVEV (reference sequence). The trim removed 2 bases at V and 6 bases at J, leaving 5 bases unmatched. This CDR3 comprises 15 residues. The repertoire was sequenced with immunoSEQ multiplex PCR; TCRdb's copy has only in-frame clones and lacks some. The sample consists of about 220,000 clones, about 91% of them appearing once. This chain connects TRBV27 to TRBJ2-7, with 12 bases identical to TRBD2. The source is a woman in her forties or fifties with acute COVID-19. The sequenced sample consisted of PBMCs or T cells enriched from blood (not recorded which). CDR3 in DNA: TGTGCCAGCAGTTTAGGGACTAGCGGGCTTGGCGAGCAGTACTTC. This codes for CASSLGTSGLGEQYF.